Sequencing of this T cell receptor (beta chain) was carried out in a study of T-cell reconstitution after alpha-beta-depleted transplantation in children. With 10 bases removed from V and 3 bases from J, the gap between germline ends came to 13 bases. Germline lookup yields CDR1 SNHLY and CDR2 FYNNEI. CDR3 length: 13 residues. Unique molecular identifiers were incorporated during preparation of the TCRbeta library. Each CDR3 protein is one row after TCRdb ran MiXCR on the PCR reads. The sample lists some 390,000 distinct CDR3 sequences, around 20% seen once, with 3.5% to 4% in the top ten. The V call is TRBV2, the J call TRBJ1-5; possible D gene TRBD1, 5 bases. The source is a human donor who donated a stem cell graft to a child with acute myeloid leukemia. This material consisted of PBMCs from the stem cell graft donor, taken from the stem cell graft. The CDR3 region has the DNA TGTGCCATCCAGGGAGGGCCCAATCAGCCCCAGCATTTT. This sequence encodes CAIQGGPNQPQHF.